This entry lists 26 T cell receptor beta chains sequenced from one sample in a study of blood T cell repertoires in COVID-19. Produced via immunoSEQ multiplex PCR; TCRdb's table is partial and in-frame only. The sample holds roughly 340,000 clones; around nine tenths are singletons and the top ten take about 7.3%. Sequencing used peripheral blood. The receptor set was obtained from a woman aged 70-85 years with COVID-19, enrolled during active disease.

The chain has TRBV10-3 and TRBJ1-5; D unclear. Per germline, CDR1 ENHRY and CDR2 SYGVKD. This CDR3 region has 13 residues. The ends were cut back, 4 bases at V and 6 bases at J, with 10 bases in the middle. The CDR3 loop is CAISAAEGQPQHF. DNA for the CDR3: TGTGCCATCAGTGCGGCTGAGGGTCAGCCCCAGCATTTT.

This chain uses TRBV9 with TRBJ1-1; 8 bases line up with TRBD1. The CDR3 is 12 amino acids. CDR1 and CDR2 from the germline V gene are SGDLS and YYNGEE. With 3 bases clipped from V and 10 bases from J, the junction kept 5 bases outside the gene matches. The CDR3 region is CASSGSGQGAFF. DNA for the CDR3: TGTGCCAGCAGCGGATCAGGACAGGGAGCTTTCTTT.

J is TRBJ1-3 and V is TRBV5-4, with 8 bases fitting TRBD1. CDR3 length equals 16 residues. Germline values: CDR1 SGHNT, CDR2 YYREEE (reference sequence). The junction had 4 bases not matched to a gene; V was cut back by 2 bases and J by 0 bases. The CDR3 sequence: CASSLIGTGSGNTIYF. CDR3 sequence (DNA): TGTGCCAGCAGCTTAATCGGGACAGGCTCTGGAAACACCATATATTTT.

CDR3 loop: CSSPGQGGGYTF. As DNA, the CDR3 is TGCAGCTCACCCGGACAGGGTGGTGGCTACACCTTC. The genes are TRBV29-1 and TRBJ1-2; 8 bases line up with TRBD1. There are 12 residues in the CDR3. After removal of 8 bases from V and 7 bases from J, the junction contained 9 bases not matched to a gene. Germline V gives CDR1 SQVTM, CDR2 ANQGSEA.

The chain employs TRBV9 and TRBJ1-1; weak D call: TRBD1 (5 bases). The length of the CDR3 is 13 residues. Germline values: CDR1 SGDLS, CDR2 YYNGEE. V was clipped by 4 bases and J by 5 bases, with 12 bases between them. CDR3 in amino acids: CASSSQGGTEAFF. The CDR3 DNA follows: TGTGCCAGCAGCAGCCAGGGTGGAACTGAAGCTTTCTTT.

The chain links TRBV19 to TRBJ2-7; D might be TRBD1 (5 bases). The CDR3 runs 15 residues. Trimming stripped 3 bases from V and 1 base from J, with 13 bases between. In germline, CDR1 is LNHDA, CDR2 SQIVND (reference sequence). CDR3 in amino acids: CASSIQAGQSYEQYF. In nucleotides, the CDR3 is TGTGCCAGTAGTATCCAGGCAGGGCAGTCCTACGAGCAGTACTTC.

The rearrangement joins TRBV7-9 to TRBJ1-2, with 9 bases fitting TRBD1. V lost 5 bases, J lost 5 bases, and 12 bases stayed unmatched. Looked up from germline, CDR1 is SEHNR and CDR2 is FQNEAQ (reference sequence). The CDR3 is made up of 16 amino acids. CDR3 residues: CASSPPDRGYGYGYTF. The CDR3 coding sequence is TGTGCCAGCAGCCCCCCGGACAGGGGCTATGGGTATGGCTACACCTTC.

The chain combines TRBV10-3 with TRBJ1-2; tentatively, D is TRBD1 (5 bases). The ends were cut back, 0 bases at V and 7 bases at J, with 15 bases in the middle. This CDR3 comprises 15 residues. Germline lookup yields CDR1 ENHRY and CDR2 SYGVKD. CDR3 amino acids: CAISESWQGVPGYTF. The CDR3 nucleotides are TGTGCCATCAGTGAGTCTTGGCAGGGCGTCCCTGGCTACACCTTC.

The DNA of the CDR3 is TGTGCCAGCAGTTACTGGGGAGACGAGCAGTTCTTC. It encodes CASSYWGDEQFF. The gene calls are TRBV6-2 or TRBV6-3 and TRBJ2-1; perhaps TRBD2 as D (5 bases). The V and J ends lost 1 base and 10 bases respectively, with 8 bases between them. Germline CDR1 reads MNHEY; CDR2 reads SVGEGT. CDR3 length equals 12 residues.

The chain has TRBV5-1 and TRBJ1-3; TRBD1 matches 9 bases. The germline V gene encodes CDR1 SGHRS and CDR2 YFSETQ. This CDR3 region has 18 residues. Germline trimming cut 0 bases from V and 0 bases from J; bases unmatched to any gene: 7. The CDR3, as DNA: TGCGCCAGCAGCTTGGTTCCGACAGGGGGTTACTCTGGAAACACCATATATTTT. The encoded protein is CASSLVPTGGYSGNTIYF.

The J gene is TRBJ1-4, the V gene TRBV11-2, with a tentative D call TRBD1 (5 bases). Trimming pared 5 bases from V and 5 bases from J, leaving 18 bases between. The germline V gene encodes CDR1 SGHAT and CDR2 FQNNGV. The CDR3 totals 16 residues. CDR3 sequence: CASSLSPSGRNEKLFF. The DNA of the CDR3 is TGTGCCAGCAGCCTCTCCCCCTCAGGGAGGAATGAAAAACTGTTTTTT. The whole variable domain, filled in from reference TRBV11-2 and TRBJ1-4, reads EAGVAQSPRYKIIEKRQSVAFWCNPISGHATLYWYQQILGQGPKLLIQFQNNGVVDDSQLPKDRFSAERLKGVDSTLKIQPAKLEDSAVYLCASSLSPSGRNEKLFFGSGTQLSVL.

This clone was seen a single time. The chain joins TRBV6-1 to TRBJ2-5; the match to TRBD1 covers 7 bases. Germline CDR1 is MNHNS and CDR2 is SASEGT. Trimming took 3 bases from V and 5 from J; bases not matched to a gene: 3. The CDR3 is made up of 13 amino acids. The CDR3: CASSEGQWETQYF. The CDR3 DNA reads as TGTGCCAGCAGTGAGGGACAGTGGGAGACCCAGTACTTC.

This clone was detected only once. This chain links TRBV18 with TRBJ1-1; D gene ambiguous. V shed 5 bases and J shed 4 bases, with 17 bases lying between them. This CDR3 spans 15 amino acids. CDR1 and CDR2 from the germline V gene are KGHSH and LQKENI. The CDR3 reads CASSMQAGGGTEAFF. In nucleotides, the CDR3 is TGTGCCAGCTCAATGCAGGCGGGTGGAGGCACTGAAGCTTTCTTT.

The rearrangement links TRBV11-2 to TRBJ2-3; 10 bases map to TRBD2. With V trimmed by 4 bases and J by 5 bases, 6 bases remained unmatched. Germline values: CDR1 SGHAT, CDR2 FQNNGV. The CDR3 totals 15 residues. The CDR3 nucleotides are TGTGCCAGCAGCTCCAGCGGGGGGGTAGTAGATACGCAGTATTTT. Encoded protein: CASSSSGGVVDTQYF.

The genes are TRBV21-1 and TRBJ2-2; the table's D call TRBD1 went unverified against the DNA. TRBV21-1 is noted as a pseudogene. The CDR3 extends over 14 amino acids. The CDR3: CASSTGGVTGELFF. The CDR3 nucleotides are TGTGCCAGCAGCACAGGGGGAGTCACCGGGGAGCTGTTTTTT.

The rearrangement links TRBV11-3 to TRBJ1-3; D is possibly TRBD1 (5 bases). Trimming took 4 bases from V and 0 from J, leaving 19 bases between them. CDR1 and CDR2 from the germline V gene are SGHNT and YENEEA. The CDR3 contains 18 residues. The CDR3 DNA is TGTGCCAGCAGCTATTCCCCTCAGGACAAGAGCTCTGGAAACACCATATATTTT. Encoded protein: CASSYSPQDKSSGNTIYF.

This clone showed up just once. The chain is built from TRBV27 and TRBJ1-1, with D hard to call. Trimming took off 3 bases at V and 0 bases at J, with 11 bases between the two ends. CDR1 MNHEY and CDR2 SMNVEV come from the germline V gene (reference sequence). The CDR3 is 15 amino acids. The CDR3 spells CASSFQTGLNTEAFF. The CDR3 region has the DNA TGTGCCAGCAGTTTCCAGACTGGATTGAACACTGAAGCTTTCTTT.

The chain is built from TRBV9 and TRBJ2-5; D may be TRBD1 (6 bases). The CDR3 is 14 amino acids. CDR1 and CDR2 from the germline V gene are SGDLS and YYNGEE. V was cut by 4 bases and J by 1 base, with 11 bases left in between. The CDR3 DNA reads TGTGCCAGCAGCACACGGGACACCCAAGAGACCCAGTACTTC. It translates to CASSTRDTQETQYF.

The chain has TRBV28 and TRBJ2-7, with TRBD1 as a possible D gene (6 bases). CDR1 and CDR2 from the germline V gene are MDHEN and SYDVKM. The CDR3 totals 15 residues. V shed 1 base and J shed 9 bases, with 19 bases lying between them. CDR3 loop: CASSLSGAGLPGQYF. The DNA for the CDR3 is TGTGCCAGCAGTTTATCAGGGGCCGGCCTCCCTGGGCAGTACTTC.

In regard to this clone: The junction does not match germline at one end; this may be a read error. The chain joins TRBV9 to TRBJ1-6, with D maybe TRBD1 (6 bases). This CDR3 comprises 15 residues. Germline V lookup: CDR1 SGDLS, CDR2 YYNGEE. The CDR3 DNA follows: TGTGCCAGCAGCGCCCTGACTGGGACACCGGGGCCCCCCCACTTT. Translation gives CASSALTGTPGPPHF.

The chain combines TRBV9 with TRBJ1-3; 7 nucleotides align to TRBD1. The V segment lost 0 bases and the J segment 3 bases; nucleotides outside the gene matches: 6. CDR3 size: 16 residues. The germline gives CDR1 SGDLS, CDR2 YYNGEE. The CDR3 sequence is CASSVARSGGGNTIYF. CDR3 DNA sequence: TGTGCCAGCAGCGTAGCCCGCTCAGGGGGTGGAAACACCATATATTTT.

This rearrangement joins TRBV9 to TRBJ2-3; D uncertain. V gave up 0 bases and J gave up 7 bases, with 15 bases separating them. Germline lookup yields CDR1 SGDLS and CDR2 YYNGEE. The CDR3 contains 15 residues. CDR3 nucleotides: TGTGCCAGCAGCGTAGACGTCGACTGGCGGTATACGCAGTATTTT. Its protein product is CASSVDVDWRYTQYF.

V gene TRBV4-3 combines with J gene TRBJ1-2; D unresolved. Trimming left V 0 bases short and J 4 bases short, with 15 bases between. CDR3 length equals 16 residues. Germline CDR1 LGHNA, CDR2 YSLEER. CDR3 DNA sequence: TGCGCCAGCAGCCAAGAACCTGGAGGCTATAGCTATGGCTACACCTTC. Translating gives CASSQEPGGYSYGYTF.

The CDR3 DNA sequence: TGTGCCAGCTCACCGGGGACAGGGGGCGAAGAGCAGTACTTC. It yields the protein CASSPGTGGEEQYF. V usage is TRBV18 and J usage is TRBJ2-7; 12 bases agree with TRBD1. Germline CDR1 KGHSH, CDR2 LQKENI. This CDR3 contains 14 residues. With 3 bases clipped from V and 7 bases from J, the junction kept 4 bases outside the gene matches. The whole variable domain, remainder taken from reference TRBV18 and TRBJ2-7, is NAGVMQNPRHLVRRRGQEARLRCSPMKGHSHVYWYRQLPEEGLKFMVYLQKENIIDESGMPKERFSAEFPKEGPSILRIQQVVRGDSAAYFCASSPGTGGEEQYFGPGTRLTVT.

The rearrangement uses TRBV27 and TRBJ2-5; 7 positions agree with TRBD2. V shed 0 bases and J 1 base; nucleotides not matched to a gene: 2. CDR3 length equals 15 residues. Germline V gives CDR1 MNHEY, CDR2 SMNVEV (reference sequence). The CDR3 DNA follows: TGTGCCAGCAGTTTATCGGGAGGGACCCAAGAGACCCAGTACTTC. Amino acid sequence: CASSLSGGTQETQYF.

This chain joins TRBV19 and TRBJ1-3; no definite D call. V was cut by 5 bases and J by 0 bases, with 11 bases left in between. Germline CDR1 LNHDA, CDR2 SQIVND (reference sequence). CDR3 length: 15 residues. The CDR3 protein is CASSPRQDSGNTIYF. CDR3 nucleotides: TGTGCCAGTAGTCCGAGACAAGACTCTGGAAACACCATATATTTT.